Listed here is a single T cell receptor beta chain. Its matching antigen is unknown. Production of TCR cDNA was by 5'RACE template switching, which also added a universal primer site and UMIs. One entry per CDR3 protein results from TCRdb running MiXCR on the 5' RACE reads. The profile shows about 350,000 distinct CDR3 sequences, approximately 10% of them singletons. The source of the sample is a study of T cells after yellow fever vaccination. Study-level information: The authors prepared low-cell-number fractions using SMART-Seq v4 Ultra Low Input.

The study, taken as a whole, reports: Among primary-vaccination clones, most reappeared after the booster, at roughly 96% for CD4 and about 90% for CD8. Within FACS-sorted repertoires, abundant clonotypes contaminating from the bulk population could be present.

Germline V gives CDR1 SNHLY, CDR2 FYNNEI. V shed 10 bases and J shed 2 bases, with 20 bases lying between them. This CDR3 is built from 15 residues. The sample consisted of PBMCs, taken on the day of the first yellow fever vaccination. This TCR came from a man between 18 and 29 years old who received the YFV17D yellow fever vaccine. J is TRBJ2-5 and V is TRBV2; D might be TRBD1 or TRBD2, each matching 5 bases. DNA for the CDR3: TGTGCCACCCTATCCGCCGGGACCCGGCAAGAGACCCAGTACTTC. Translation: CATLSAGTRQETQYF.